This TCR beta chain was recorded in a study of blood T cell repertoires in COVID-19. Whole-study context: Samples came from the United States, Italy and Spain, spanning acute and convalescent COVID-19.

The table came from immunoSEQ multiplex PCR; TCRdb's copy has only in-frame clones and leaves some out. The table lists around 54,000 clones, 70% to 90% of them singletons, with 2.2% in the top ten. This clonotype originated in a human donor in a cohort sampled during active COVID-19. The sequencing sample was made of peripheral blood.

CDR3 protein: CSVTPGQDTGELFF. The CDR3 coding sequence is TGCAGCGTCACCCCGGGACAAGACACCGGGGAGCTGTTTTTT. This chain joins TRBV29-1 and TRBJ2-2, with D possibly being TRBD1 (6 bases). V lost 6 bases and J 3 bases, leaving 14 bases between the germline ends. Germline V gene lookup returns CDR1 SQVTM and CDR2 ANQGSEA. The CDR3 consists of 14 residues.